This TCR beta chain was captured in a study of Graves' ophthalmopathy and Graves' hyperthyroidism. Study-level findings and limits: Cross-validated, the 13-signature model showed 87.88%/81.08% sensitivity/specificity, and 80%/75% in the test set.

There are many counts of this clonotype. What it recognizes is unknown. TCR beta CDR3 amplification used RNA transcripts. Second-round multiplex PCR followed a first-round RT-PCR using HTBI primers. Using its own MiXCR run on the multiplex PCR reads, TCRdb lists one record per CDR3 protein. The data show some 410,000 distinct CDR3 sequences, 21% seen once. In germline, CDR1 is WSHSY, CDR2 SAAADI. Trimming removed 1 base at V and 6 bases at J, with 16 bases between. The CDR3 has 15 residues. Where ophthalmopathy was absent within 18 months of follow-up, hyperthyroidism was stable. Among the hyperthyroidism patients, all were newly diagnosed, aged 18 to 65, with under 2 months' duration. Patients were diagnosed from clinical symptoms, serum thyroxine, TRAb, thyroid ultrasound and orbital computed tomography.

The V call is TRBV10-2, the J call TRBJ2-7, with D possibly TRBD2 on 6 matching bases. The sample was peripheral blood. The TCR was taken from a woman under 30 with stable Graves' hyperthyroidism. DNA for the CDR3: TGCGCCAGCAGTGAGTATCGGGAGAGACCTTCCGAGCAGTACTTC. Translated: CASSEYRERPSEQYF.